This T cell receptor beta chain was observed in a study of T cell responses to AZD1222 COVID-19 vaccine. Turning to the study itself: Second-dose intervals of approximately 4 or approximately 12 weeks were pooled. Broader study findings: Spike-specific TCR breadth and depth rose after two AZD1222 doses. Only after the peak T cell response were repertoires sampled. Clonal diversity was possibly underestimated, and the donors were mostly white British, with more females.

Data came from immunoSEQ multiplex PCR; TCRdb stores just in-frame clones and leaves some out. The table lists more than 150,000 clones, 85% to 95% of them singletons. In germline, CDR1 is MGHRA, CDR2 YSYEKL. Trimming pared 3 bases from V and 7 bases from J, leaving 7 bases between. The CDR3 is made up of 12 amino acids. Turning to this clone: As yet, its antigen is unknown.

The J gene is TRBJ1-5, the V gene TRBV4-1; D ambiguous. The clonotype was recovered from an adult in good health. The material sequenced was peripheral blood, taken on day 0 of AZD1222 vaccination. The CDR3 nucleotides read TGCGCCAGCAGCCAGACTGAGCAGCCCCAGCATTTT. Translating it yields CASSQTEQPQHF.